This TCR beta chain was sequenced in a study of cytomegalovirus exposure and HLA in healthy donors. At the level of the study: In an early release, HLA-typed donors contributed some 88 million unique TCR sequences.

PCR primers comprised 60 Vbeta and 13 Jbeta primers. Produced via immunoSEQ multiplex PCR; TCRdb's table is partial and in-frame only. The sample holds approximately 100,000 clones, approximately 72% seen once. This CDR3 is 15 amino acids long. Germline assignment: CDR1 MGHRA and CDR2 YSYEKL. Study-level results: Per a later analysis, HLA-associated TCR beta chains showed more clonal expansion than other, equally common TCR beta chains. V- and J-gene trimming of TCR beta was linked (in a later analysis) to a missense DCLRE1C variant. Sequencing likely caused a cluster of highly shared sequence variants.

This clone was detected once. As yet, its antigen is unknown. This chain connects TRBV4-1 to TRBJ2-5; 8 positions agree with TRBD1. Judging by the DNA end, TRBJ2-7 fits better; the J call may be wrong. Sequencing was performed on PBMCs. This TCR was sampled from a woman aged 40 to 55 in good health and CMV-seropositive. CDR3 DNA sequence: TGCGCCAGCAGCCAACTTGCAGGGGGCGAATACGAGCAGTACTTC. Translation gives CASSQLAGGEYEQYF.